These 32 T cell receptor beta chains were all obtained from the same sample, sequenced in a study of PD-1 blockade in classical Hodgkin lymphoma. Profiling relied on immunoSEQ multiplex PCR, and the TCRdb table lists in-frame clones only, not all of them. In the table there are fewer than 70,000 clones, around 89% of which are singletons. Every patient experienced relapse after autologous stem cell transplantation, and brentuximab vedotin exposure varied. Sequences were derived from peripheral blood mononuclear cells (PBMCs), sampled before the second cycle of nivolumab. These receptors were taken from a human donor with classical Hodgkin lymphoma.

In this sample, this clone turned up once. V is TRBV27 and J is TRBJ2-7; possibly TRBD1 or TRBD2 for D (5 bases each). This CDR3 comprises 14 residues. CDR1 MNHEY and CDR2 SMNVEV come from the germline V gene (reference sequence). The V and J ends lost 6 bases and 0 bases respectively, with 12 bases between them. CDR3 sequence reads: CASRREGFSYEQYF. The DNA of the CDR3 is TGTGCCAGCAGGAGAGAGGGGTTCTCCTACGAGCAGTACTTC.

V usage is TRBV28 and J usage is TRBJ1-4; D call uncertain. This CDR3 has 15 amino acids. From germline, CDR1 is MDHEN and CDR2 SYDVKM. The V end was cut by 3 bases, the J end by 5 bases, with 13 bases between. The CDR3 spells CASSFPGILNEKLFF. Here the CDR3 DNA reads TGTGCCAGCAGTTTCCCCGGGATCTTAAATGAAAAACTGTTTTTT.

The CDR3 spells CASNAGGTDTQYF. CDR3 coding DNA: TGCGCCAGCAACGCAGGGGGCACAGATACGCAGTATTTT. This sequence joins TRBV5-1 and TRBJ2-3; weak D call: TRBD1 (6 bases). CDR1 and CDR2 from the germline V gene are SGHRS and YFSETQ. The CDR3 spans 13 residues. Trimming stripped 6 bases from V and 1 base from J, with 9 bases between.

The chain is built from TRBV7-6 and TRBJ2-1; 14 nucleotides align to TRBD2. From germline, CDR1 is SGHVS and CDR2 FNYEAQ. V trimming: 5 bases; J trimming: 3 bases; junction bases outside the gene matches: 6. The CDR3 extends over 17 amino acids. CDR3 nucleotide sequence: TGTGCCAGCAGCCCCTGGACTAGCGGGGGGATCTACAATGAGCAGTTCTTC. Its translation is CASSPWTSGGIYNEQFF.

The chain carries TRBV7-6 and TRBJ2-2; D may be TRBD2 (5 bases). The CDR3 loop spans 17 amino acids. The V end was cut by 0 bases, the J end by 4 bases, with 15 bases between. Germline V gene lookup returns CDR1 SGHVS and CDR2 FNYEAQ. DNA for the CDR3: TGTGCCAGCAGCTTAGCGGGGAAGGGAGAGGGCACCGGGGAGCTGTTTTTT. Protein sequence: CASSLAGKGEGTGELFF.

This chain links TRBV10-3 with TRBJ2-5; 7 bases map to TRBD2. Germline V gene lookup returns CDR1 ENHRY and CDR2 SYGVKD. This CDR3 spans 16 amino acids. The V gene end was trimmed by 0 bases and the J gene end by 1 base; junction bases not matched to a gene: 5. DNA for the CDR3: TGTGCCATCAGTGAGTCGGGGGGGGAACTCCAAGAGACCCAGTACTTC. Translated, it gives CAISESGGELQETQYF.

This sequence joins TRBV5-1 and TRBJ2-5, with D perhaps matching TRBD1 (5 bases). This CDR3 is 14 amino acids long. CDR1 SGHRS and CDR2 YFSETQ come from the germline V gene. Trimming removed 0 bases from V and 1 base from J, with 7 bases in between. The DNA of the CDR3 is TGCGCCAGCAGCTTGGATGGGGCCCAAGAGACCCAGTACTTC. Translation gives CASSLDGAQETQYF.

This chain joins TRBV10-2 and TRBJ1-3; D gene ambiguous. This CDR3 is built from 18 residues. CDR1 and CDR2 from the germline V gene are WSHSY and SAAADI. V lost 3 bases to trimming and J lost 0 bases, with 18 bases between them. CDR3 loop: CASSDPSAFKYSGNTIYF. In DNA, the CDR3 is TGCGCCAGCAGTGACCCATCGGCCTTCAAGTACTCTGGAAACACCATATATTTT.

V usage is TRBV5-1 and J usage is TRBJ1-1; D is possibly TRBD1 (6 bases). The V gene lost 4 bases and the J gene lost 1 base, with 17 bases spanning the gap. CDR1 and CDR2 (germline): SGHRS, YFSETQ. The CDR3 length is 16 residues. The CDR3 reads CASSPARGQSNTEAFF. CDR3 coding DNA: TGCGCCAGCAGCCCGGCGAGGGGACAATCGAACACTGAAGCTTTCTTT. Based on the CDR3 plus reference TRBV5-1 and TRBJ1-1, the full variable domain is KAGVTQTPRYLIKTRGQQVTLSCSPISGHRSVSWYQQTPGQGLQFLFEYFSETQRNKGNFPGRFSGRQFSNSRSEMNVSTLELGDSALYLCASSPARGQSNTEAFFGQGTRLTVV.

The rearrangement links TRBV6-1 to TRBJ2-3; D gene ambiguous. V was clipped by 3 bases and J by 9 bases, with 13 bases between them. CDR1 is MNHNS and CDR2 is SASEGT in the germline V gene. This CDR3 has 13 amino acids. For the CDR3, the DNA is TGTGCCAGCAGTGACAGTTGGGTAGGGACGCAGTATTTT. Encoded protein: CASSDSWVGTQYF.

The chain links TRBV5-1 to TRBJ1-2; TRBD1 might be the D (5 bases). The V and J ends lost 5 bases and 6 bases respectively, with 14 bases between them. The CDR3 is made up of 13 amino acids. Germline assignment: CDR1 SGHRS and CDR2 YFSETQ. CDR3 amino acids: CASSRSGNDGYTF. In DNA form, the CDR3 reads TGCGCCAGCAGTCGATCAGGGAACGATGGCTACACCTTC. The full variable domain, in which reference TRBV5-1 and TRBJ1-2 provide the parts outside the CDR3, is KAGVTQTPRYLIKTRGQQVTLSCSPISGHRSVSWYQQTPGQGLQFLFEYFSETQRNKGNFPGRFSGRQFSNSRSEMNVSTLELGDSALYLCASSRSGNDGYTFGSGTRLTVV.

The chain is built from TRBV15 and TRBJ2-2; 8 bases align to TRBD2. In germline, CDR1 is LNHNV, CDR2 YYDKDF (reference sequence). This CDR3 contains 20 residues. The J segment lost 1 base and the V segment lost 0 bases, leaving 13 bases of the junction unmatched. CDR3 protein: CATSRDWSLGTRKNTGELFF. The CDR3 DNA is TGTGCCACCAGCAGAGATTGGTCCTTAGGGACTAGAAAGAACACCGGGGAGCTGTTTTTT. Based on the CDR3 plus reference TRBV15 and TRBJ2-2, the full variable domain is DAMVIQNPRYQVTQFGKPVTLSCSQTLNHNVMYWYQQKSSQAPKLLFHYYDKDFNNEADTPDNFQSRRPNTSFCFLDIRSPGLGDTAMYLCATSRDWSLGTRKNTGELFFGEGSRLTVL.

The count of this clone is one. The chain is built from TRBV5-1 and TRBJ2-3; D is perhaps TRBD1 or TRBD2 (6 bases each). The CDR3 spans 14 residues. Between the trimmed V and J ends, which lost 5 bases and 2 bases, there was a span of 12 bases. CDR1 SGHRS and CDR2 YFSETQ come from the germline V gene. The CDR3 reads CASRGGQSTDTQYF. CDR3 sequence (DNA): TGCGCCAGCAGGGGAGGACAGTCCACAGATACGCAGTATTTT.

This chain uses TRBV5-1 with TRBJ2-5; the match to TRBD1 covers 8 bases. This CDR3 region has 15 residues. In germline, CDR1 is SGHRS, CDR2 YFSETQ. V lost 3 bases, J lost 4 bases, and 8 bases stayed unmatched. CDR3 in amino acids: CASSSTGVRGETQYF. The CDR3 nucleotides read TGCGCCAGCAGCTCGACAGGGGTACGGGGAGAGACCCAGTACTTC.

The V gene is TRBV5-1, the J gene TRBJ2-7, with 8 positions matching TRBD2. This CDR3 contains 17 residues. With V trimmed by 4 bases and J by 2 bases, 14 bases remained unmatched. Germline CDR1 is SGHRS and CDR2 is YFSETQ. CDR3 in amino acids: CASSLSPPGGAAYEQYF. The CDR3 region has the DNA TGCGCCAGCAGCCTAAGCCCCCCGGGGGGGGCCGCCTACGAGCAGTACTTC.

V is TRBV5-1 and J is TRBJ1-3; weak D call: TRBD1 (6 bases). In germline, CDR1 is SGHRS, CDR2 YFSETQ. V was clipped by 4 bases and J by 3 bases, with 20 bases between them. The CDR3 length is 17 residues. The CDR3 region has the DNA TGCGCCAGCAGCCCCGGACAGCCCGGAATGGATGGAAACACCATATATTTT. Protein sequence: CASSPGQPGMDGNTIYF.

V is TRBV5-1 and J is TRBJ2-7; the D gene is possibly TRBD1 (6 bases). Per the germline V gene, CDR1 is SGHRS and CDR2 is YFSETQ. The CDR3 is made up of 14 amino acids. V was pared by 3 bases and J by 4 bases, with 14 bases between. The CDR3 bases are TGCGCCAGCAGCTACAGGGTTCCCCCATACGAGCAGTACTTC. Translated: CASSYRVPPYEQYF. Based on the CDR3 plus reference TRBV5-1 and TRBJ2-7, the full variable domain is KAGVTQTPRYLIKTRGQQVTLSCSPISGHRSVSWYQQTPGQGLQFLFEYFSETQRNKGNFPGRFSGRQFSNSRSEMNVSTLELGDSALYLCASSYRVPPYEQYFGPGTRLTVT.

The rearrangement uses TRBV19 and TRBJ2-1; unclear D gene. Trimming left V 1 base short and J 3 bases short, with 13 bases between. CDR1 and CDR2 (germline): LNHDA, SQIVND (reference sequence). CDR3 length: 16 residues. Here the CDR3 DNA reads TGTGCCAGTAGTATAGTTACGAGCCCCGGCTACAATGAGCAGTTCTTC. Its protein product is CASSIVTSPGYNEQFF.

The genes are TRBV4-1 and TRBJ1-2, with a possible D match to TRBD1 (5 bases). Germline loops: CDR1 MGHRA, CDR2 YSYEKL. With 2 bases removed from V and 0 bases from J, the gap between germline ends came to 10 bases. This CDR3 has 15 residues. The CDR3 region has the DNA TGCGCCAGCAGCCAACGTTGGGGACCTAACTATGGCTACACCTTC. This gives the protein CASSQRWGPNYGYTF.

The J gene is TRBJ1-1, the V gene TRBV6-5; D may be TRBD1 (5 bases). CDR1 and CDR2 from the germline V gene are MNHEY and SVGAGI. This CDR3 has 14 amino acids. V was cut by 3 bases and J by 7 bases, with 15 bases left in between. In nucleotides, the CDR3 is TGTGCCAGCAGTTATTTAGGGACCGACTATGAAGCTTTCTTT. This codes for CASSYLGTDYEAFF.

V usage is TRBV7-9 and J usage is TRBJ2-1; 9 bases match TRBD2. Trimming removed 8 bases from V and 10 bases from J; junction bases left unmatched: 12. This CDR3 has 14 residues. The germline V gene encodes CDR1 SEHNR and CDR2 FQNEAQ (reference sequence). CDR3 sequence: CASGLAGAIGEQFF. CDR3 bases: TGTGCCAGCGGGTTAGCGGGGGCCATAGGAGAGCAGTTCTTC.

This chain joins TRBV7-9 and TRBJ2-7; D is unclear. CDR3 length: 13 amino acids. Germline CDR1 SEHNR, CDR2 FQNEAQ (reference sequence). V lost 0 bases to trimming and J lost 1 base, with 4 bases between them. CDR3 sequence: CASSLAESYEQYF. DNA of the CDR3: TGTGCCAGCAGCTTAGCTGAGTCCTACGAGCAGTACTTC.

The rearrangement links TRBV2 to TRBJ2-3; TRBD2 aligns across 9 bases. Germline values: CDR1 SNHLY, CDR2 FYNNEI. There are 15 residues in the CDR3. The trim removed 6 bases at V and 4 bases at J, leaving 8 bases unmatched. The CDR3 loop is CASRRAGGPSDTQYF. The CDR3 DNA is TGTGCCAGCAGGCGGGCGGGGGGGCCCTCAGATACGCAGTATTTT.

As DNA, the CDR3 is TGTGCCAGCAGTTACTCGAGCACAGGGAACTATGGCTACACCTTC. It yields the protein CASSYSSTGNYGYTF. The chain combines TRBV6-5 with TRBJ1-2, with D maybe TRBD1 (6 bases). Trimming took 0 bases from V and 2 from J, leaving 10 bases between them. The CDR3 consists of 15 residues. Germline CDR1 and CDR2: MNHEY and SVGAGI.

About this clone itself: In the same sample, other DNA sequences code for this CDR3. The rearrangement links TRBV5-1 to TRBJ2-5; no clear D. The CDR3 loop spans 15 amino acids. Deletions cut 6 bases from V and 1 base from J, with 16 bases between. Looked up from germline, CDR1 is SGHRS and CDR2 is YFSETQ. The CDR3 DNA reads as TGCGCCAGCAACACAATCCCCGCCAGCCAAGAGACCCAGTACTTC. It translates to CASNTIPASQETQYF.

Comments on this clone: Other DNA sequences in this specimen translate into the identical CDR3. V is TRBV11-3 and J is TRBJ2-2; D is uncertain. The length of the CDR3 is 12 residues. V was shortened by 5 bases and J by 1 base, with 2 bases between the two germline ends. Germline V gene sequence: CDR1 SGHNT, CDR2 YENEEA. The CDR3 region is CASSLNTGELFF. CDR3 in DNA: TGTGCCAGCAGCCTGAACACCGGGGAGCTGTTTTTT.

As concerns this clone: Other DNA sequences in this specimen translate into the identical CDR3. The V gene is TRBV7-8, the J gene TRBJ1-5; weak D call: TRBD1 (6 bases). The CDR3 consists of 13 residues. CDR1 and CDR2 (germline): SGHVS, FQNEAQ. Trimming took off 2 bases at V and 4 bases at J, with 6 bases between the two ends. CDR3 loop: CASSLRGNQPQHF. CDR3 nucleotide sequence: TGTGCCAGCAGCTTAAGGGGGAATCAGCCCCAGCATTTT.

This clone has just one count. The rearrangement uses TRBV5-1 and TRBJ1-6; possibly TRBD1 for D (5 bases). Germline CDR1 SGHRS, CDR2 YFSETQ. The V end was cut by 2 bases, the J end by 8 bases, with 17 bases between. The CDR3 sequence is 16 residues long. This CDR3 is CASSLSVAGRDSPLHF. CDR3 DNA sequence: TGCGCCAGCAGCTTAAGCGTAGCAGGGAGGGATTCACCCCTCCACTTT.

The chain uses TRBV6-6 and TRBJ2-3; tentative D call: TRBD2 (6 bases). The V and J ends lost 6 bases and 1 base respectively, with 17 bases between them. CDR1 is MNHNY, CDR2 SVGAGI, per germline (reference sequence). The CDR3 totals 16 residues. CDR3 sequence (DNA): TGTGCCAGCAGCCCCTCCCTCGGCGGGGGCACAGATACGCAGTATTTT. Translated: CASSPSLGGGTDTQYF.

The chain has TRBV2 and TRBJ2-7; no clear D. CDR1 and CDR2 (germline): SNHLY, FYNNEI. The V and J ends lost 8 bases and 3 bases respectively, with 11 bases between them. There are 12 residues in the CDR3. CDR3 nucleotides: TGTGCCAGCGGGCTAGGCAGCTACGAGCAGTACTTC. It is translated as CASGLGSYEQYF.

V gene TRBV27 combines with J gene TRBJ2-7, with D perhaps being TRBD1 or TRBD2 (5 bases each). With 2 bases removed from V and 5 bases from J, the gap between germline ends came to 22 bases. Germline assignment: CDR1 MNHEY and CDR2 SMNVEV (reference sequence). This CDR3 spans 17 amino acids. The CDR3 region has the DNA TGTGCCAGCAGTTTAAGGGTCGGACCCCGGGACCTGAACGAGCAGTACTTC. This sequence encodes CASSLRVGPRDLNEQYF.

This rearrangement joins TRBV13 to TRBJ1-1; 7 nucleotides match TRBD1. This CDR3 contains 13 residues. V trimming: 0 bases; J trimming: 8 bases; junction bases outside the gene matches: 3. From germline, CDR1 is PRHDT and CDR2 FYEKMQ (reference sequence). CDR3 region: CASSLGRQGEAFF. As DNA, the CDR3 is TGTGCCAGCAGCTTAGGCCGACAGGGCGAAGCTTTCTTT.